These T cell receptor beta chains were read from a single sample in a study of blood T cell repertoires in COVID-19. Method: immunoSEQ multiplex PCR; TCRdb's copy keeps in-frame clones and lacks some. The data show 110,000 or so clones, with 85% seen just once and about 3.9% held by the top ten. Sample: peripheral blood. These receptors were obtained from a man in his fifties with acute or convalescent COVID-19. Both conserved end residues are part of each CDR3. A D gene is named only where the DNA matches it firmly. Size values are once, few and many counts, or a class for expanded clones, and some rows have none.

>TRBJ2-7|TRBD2|TRBV5-1|NA
CASSFAGGSYEQYF
TGCGCCAGCAGCTTCGCGGGGGGTTCCTACGAGCAGTACTTC
>TRBJ2-5|NA|TRBV19|NA
CASSLSGQETQYF
TGTGCCAGTAGTCTTAGCGGCCAAGAGACCCAGTACTTC
>TRBJ2-7|TRBD2|TRBV2|NA
CASSGGGEQYF
TGTGCCAGCAGTGGCGGGGGGGAGCAGTACTTC
>TRBJ2-5|NA|TRBV5-1|NA
CASTEGGIQETQYF
TGCGCCAGCACCGAGGGGGGGATTCAAGAGACCCAGTACTTC
>TRBJ1-4|TRBD1|TRBV7-8|NA
CASSMSGGPNEKLFF
TGTGCCAGCTCGATGTCAGGGGGACCTAATGAAAAACTGTTTTTT
>TRBJ2-1|NA|TRBV7-3|NA
CASSLSGPGTEQFF
TGTGCCAGCAGCTTAAGTGGGCCCGGGACAGAGCAGTTCTTC
>TRBJ2-3|TRBD1|TRBV9|NA
CASSVQGARTDTQYF
TGTGCCAGCAGCGTACAGGGGGCGCGCACAGATACGCAGTATTTT
>TRBJ1-5|TRBD1|TRBV6-1|NA
CASSEQGGGNQPQHF
TGTGCCAGCAGTGAGCAGGGGGGCGGCAATCAGCCCCAGCATTTT
>TRBJ2-1|NA|TRBV10-1|NA
CASSESRLAREQFF
TGCGCCAGCAGTGAGTCGAGGCTAGCGCGCGAGCAGTTCTTC
>TRBJ2-3|NA|TRBV4-1|NA
CASSQDLTRSTDTQYF
TGCGCCAGCAGCCAAGATCTCACTAGAAGCACAGATACGCAGTATTTT
>TRBJ2-7|TRBD2|TRBV19|NA
CASSATSGSYEQYF
TGTGCCAGTAGTGCGACTAGCGGTTCCTACGAGCAGTACTTC
>TRBJ2-7|NA|TRBV5-1|NA
CASSGTGLYEQYF
TGCGCCAGCAGCGGTACAGGGTTATACGAGCAGTACTTC
>TRBJ1-5|NA|TRBV21-1|once
CARGELTRRWRFNQPQHF
TGTGCCAGGGGAGAACTCACTCGACGGTGGAGGTTTAATCAGCCCCAGCATTTT
>TRBJ2-3|TRBD1|TRBV2|NA
CASRSTGGASYF
TGTGCCAGCAGATCAACAGGGGGCGCAAGTTATTTT
>TRBJ1-2|TRBD1|TRBV18|NA
CASSRESGQGVGYTF
TGTGCCAGCTCACGGGAAAGCGGACAGGGTGTCGGCTACACCTTC
>TRBJ1-2|TRBD1|TRBV19|NA
CASSIPSGQANYGYTF
TGTGCCAGTAGTATTCCTTCTGGACAGGCCAACTATGGCTACACCTTC
>TRBJ2-7|TRBD2|TRBV5-1|NA
CASSLTSGYLYEQYF
TGCGCCAGCAGCCTCACTAGCGGATACCTCTACGAGCAGTACTTC
>TRBJ2-1|TRBD2|TRBV3-1/TRBV3-2|NA
CASSQGSGGPTYGEQFF
TGTGCCAGCAGCCAAGGTAGCGGGGGGCCGACGTATGGTGAGCAGTTCTTC
>TRBJ1-4|NA|TRBV19|once
CASSIYGVVEKLFF
TGTGCCAGTAGTATTTACGGGGTGGTGGAAAAACTGTTTTTT
>TRBJ2-5|NA|TRBV25-1|NA
CASSEAVNRGTQYF
TGTGCCAGCAGTGAAGCGGTCAATAGGGGGACCCAGTACTTC
>TRBJ1-2|NA|TRBV30|NA
CASDPGRVSLSGYTF
TGTGCCTCGGACCCAGGGAGGGTTAGCCTATCGGGCTACACCTTC
>TRBJ2-2|NA|TRBV19|few
CASSDFGELFF
TGTGCCAGTTCCGACTTCGGGGAGCTGTTTTTT
>TRBJ1-2|NA|TRBV9|NA
CAVMGTVGGGYTF
TGTGCCGTCATGGGGACGGTCGGGGGAGGCTACACCTTC
>TRBJ2-3|TRBD2|TRBV19|few
CASSTGLAADTQYF
TGTGCCAGTAGTACTGGACTAGCGGCAGATACGCAGTATTTT
>TRBJ1-1|NA|TRBV27|NA
CASSPNREREAFF
TGTGCCAGCAGTCCCAACAGGGAAAGGGAAGCTTTCTTT
>TRBJ2-1|TRBD2|TRBV27|NA
CASAVSGTSGREGDEQFF
TGTGCCAGCGCCGTTTCCGGGACTAGCGGGAGAGAGGGGGATGAGCAGTTCTTC
>TRBJ1-4|NA|TRBV28|NA
CASSLLGQGEKLFF
TGTGCCAGCAGTTTATTGGGTCAGGGTGAAAAACTGTTTTTT
>TRBJ1-2|NA|TRBV3-1/TRBV3-2|NA
CASSQVQGPLGYTF
TGTGCCAGCAGCCAGGTACAGGGCCCCTTAGGCTACACCTTC
>TRBJ1-2|TRBD1|TRBV7-9|NA
CASSLEGRDRGRGYTF
TGTGCCAGCAGCTTAGAAGGGAGAGACAGGGGAAGGGGCTACACCTTC
>TRBJ2-7|NA|TRBV28|NA
CASSIWAYEQYF
TGTGCCAGCAGTATTTGGGCTTACGAGCAGTACTTC
>TRBJ2-7|NA|TRBV5-1|NA
CVSSLGLVNEQYF
TGCGTCAGCAGCTTGGGTCTAGTTAACGAGCAGTACTTC
>TRBJ2-5|TRBD1|TRBV30|NA
CAWSVRRTGGETQYF
TGTGCCTGGAGTGTACGGAGGACAGGGGGAGAGACCCAGTACTTC
>TRBJ1-4|NA|TRBV7-7|NA
CASSYRERAELFF
TGTGCTAGCAGCTACAGGGAACGTGCGGAACTGTTTTTT
>TRBJ1-4|NA|TRBV28|NA
CASSLLQASTGEKLFF
TGTGCCAGCAGCTTACTTCAAGCCTCCACGGGGGAAAAACTGTTTTTT
>TRBJ1-1|TRBD1|TRBV18|NA
CASSSRTGGAGPDPEAFF
TGTGCCAGCTCCTCTAGGACAGGGGGCGCGGGCCCAGATCCTGAAGCTTTCTTT
>TRBJ1-4|NA|TRBV5-1|once
CASSLEANEKLFF
TGCGCCAGCAGCTTGGAAGCGAATGAAAAACTGTTTTTT
>TRBJ2-1|TRBD2|TRBV27|few
CASSFIGGTYNEQFF
TGTGCCAGCAGTTTTATCGGGGGGACCTACAATGAGCAGTTCTTC
>TRBJ2-3|NA|TRBV27|NA
CASSLSGRGDTQYF
TGTGCCAGCAGTTTATCAGGGAGAGGGGATACGCAGTATTTT
>TRBJ1-6|TRBD1|TRBV10-3|NA
CAISPGGGQGTNSPLHF
TGTGCCATCAGTCCCGGGGGGGGACAGGGGACCAATTCACCCCTCCACTTT
>TRBJ2-1|TRBD2|TRBV2|few
CASSDGTSAYNEQFF
TGTGCCAGCAGCGACGGGACTAGCGCGTACAATGAGCAGTTCTTC
>TRBJ1-5|NA|TRBV19|NA
CASSITREPNQPQHF
TGTGCCAGTAGTATAACCCGGGAGCCTAATCAGCCCCAGCATTTT
>TRBJ1-2|NA|TRBV25-1|NA
CASSEYQGRYYGYTF
TGTGCCAGCAGTGAATATCAGGGGCGGTACTATGGCTACACCTTC
>TRBJ1-3|NA|TRBV10-2|once
CASSESVTGSSGNTIYF
TGCGCCAGCAGTGAGTCGGTGACTGGAAGCTCTGGAAACACCATATATTTT
>TRBJ2-5|NA|TRBV10-3|NA
CAIGGGETQYF
TGTGCCATAGGAGGCGGAGAGACCCAGTACTTC
>TRBJ2-6|TRBD1|TRBV5-1|few
CASSLVHGTGVSGANVLTF
TGCGCCAGCAGCTTGGTTCACGGGACAGGGGTTAGTGGGGCCAACGTCCTGACTTTC
>TRBJ2-7|TRBD2|TRBV4-1|NA
CASSQDWPGGYEQYF
TGCGCCAGCAGCCAAGATTGGCCGGGAGGGTACGAGCAGTACTTC
>TRBJ1-2|NA|TRBV4-1|NA
CASSLTGDYGYTF
TGCGCCAGCAGCTTGACAGGCGACTATGGCTACACCTTC
>TRBJ1-4|TRBD1|TRBV19|NA
CASRAGQGNEKLFF
TGTGCCAGTCGGGCGGGACAGGGAAATGAAAAACTGTTTTTT
>TRBJ2-3|TRBD1|TRBV5-8|NA
CASSLEGGQVITDTQYF
TGTGCCAGCAGTTTGGAAGGGGGACAGGTGATCACAGATACGCAGTATTTT
>TRBJ2-5|NA|TRBV4-2|NA
CASSQAGTLTQYF
TGTGCCAGCAGCCAAGCGGGGACTTTGACCCAGTACTTC
>TRBJ1-5|NA|TRBV6-2/TRBV6-3|NA
CASSRPGNQPQHF
TGTGCCAGCAGTCGCCCAGGCAATCAGCCCCAGCATTTT
>TRBJ1-2|TRBD1|TRBV7-8|once
CASSLMRQGYGYTF
TGTGCCAGCAGCTTAATGAGACAGGGCTATGGCTACACCTTC
>TRBJ1-1|NA|TRBV11-2|NA
CASSHRNTEAFF
TGTGCCAGCAGCCACAGGAACACTGAAGCTTTCTTT
>TRBJ1-6|TRBD1|TRBV6-1|NA
CASSEAGQVKYSPLHF
TGTGCCAGCAGTGAAGCGGGACAGGTGAAATATTCACCCCTCCACTTT
>TRBJ2-3|NA|TRBV29-1|NA
CSVPSLDRSTDTQYF
TGCAGCGTTCCTAGTCTAGATAGGTCCACAGATACGCAGTATTTT
>TRBJ2-7|TRBD2|TRBV28|NA
CASSLTSGLYEQYF
TGTGCCAGCAGTTTGACTAGCGGGTTATACGAGCAGTACTTC
>TRBJ2-3|NA|TRBV7-3|once
CASSPGGTDTQYF
TGTGCCAGCAGCCCCGGGGGCACAGATACGCAGTATTTT
>TRBJ2-3|NA|TRBV11-2|NA
CASSLGGLTFSDTQYF
TGTGCCAGCAGCTTAGGGGGACTCACATTTTCAGATACGCAGTATTTT
>TRBJ1-3|NA|TRBV10-2|once
CASSEAGSGNTIYF
TGCGCCAGCAGTGAGGCAGGGTCTGGAAACACCATATATTTT
>TRBJ2-1|TRBD2|TRBV3-1/TRBV3-2|NA
CASSRGTSGVNEQFF
TGTGCCAGCAGCCGCGGGACTAGCGGGGTAAATGAGCAGTTCTTC